This T cell receptor (beta chain) is drawn from a study of beta chain features in type 1 diabetes. Whole-study results and caveats: Within each of all four CD4+ subsets, Type 1 diabetes patients had TCRB CDR3s that were moderately but significantly shorter. Naive, central memory and Treg TCRB repertoires seemed to resemble each other more closely in patients than they did in healthy donors.

A note on this clone: Its antigen is currently unknown.

Sequenced material consisted of expressed TCRB transcripts (all of the isolated RNA was reverse transcribed). Sequenced by immunoSEQ multiplex PCR; TCRdb stores in-frame clones only, minus some. The table includes some 700,000 clones, roughly 13% detected once. Material for sequencing was naive CD4+ T cells from blood. The receptor's source is a young man with type 1 diabetes.

This CDR3 is CSAPSYEKLFF. CDR3 DNA: TGCAGTGCTCCATCTTATGAAAAACTGTTTTTT. This chain links TRBV20-1 with TRBJ1-4, with no clear D. Trimming stripped 5 bases from V and 6 bases from J, with 7 bases between. This CDR3 spans 11 amino acids. CDR1 and CDR2 (germline): DFQATT, SNEGSKA (reference sequence).